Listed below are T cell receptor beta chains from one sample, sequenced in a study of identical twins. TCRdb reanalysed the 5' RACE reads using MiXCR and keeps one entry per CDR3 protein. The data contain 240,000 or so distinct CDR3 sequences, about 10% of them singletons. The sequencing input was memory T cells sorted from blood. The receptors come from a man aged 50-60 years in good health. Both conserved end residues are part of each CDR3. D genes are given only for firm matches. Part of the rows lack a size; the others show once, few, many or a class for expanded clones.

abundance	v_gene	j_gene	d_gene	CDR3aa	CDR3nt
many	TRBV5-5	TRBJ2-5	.	CASSLTPGRETQYF	TGTGCCAGCAGCCTGACCCCAGGGAGGGAGACCCAGTACTTC
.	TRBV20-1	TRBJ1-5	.	CSAGGRSLTQPQHF	TGCAGTGCTGGGGGGCGGTCCCTCACTCAGCCCCAGCATTTT
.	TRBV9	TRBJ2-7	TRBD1	CASSVAAGGGYEQYF	TGTGCCAGCAGCGTAGCGGCAGGGGGCGGGTACGAGCAGTACTTC
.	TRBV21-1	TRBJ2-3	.	CASSPGQGANKGTDTQYF	TGTGCCAGCAGCCCGGGACAGGGGGCGAATAAGGGCACAGATACGCAGTATTTT
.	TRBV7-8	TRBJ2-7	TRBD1	CASSLAPGGEQYF	TGTGCCAGCAGCTTAGCTCCAGGGGGCGAGCAGTACTTC
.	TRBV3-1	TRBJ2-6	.	CASSQGRSGANVLTF	TGTGCCAGCAGCCAAGGCAGATCTGGGGCCAACGTCCTGACTTTC
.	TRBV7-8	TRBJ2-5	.	CASSFPTVGTQYF	TGTGCCAGCAGCTTCCCGACGGTCGGGACCCAGTACTTC
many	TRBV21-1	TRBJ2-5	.	CASGTDPGTSGKETQYF	TGTGCCAGCGGTACTGATCCTGGGACTAGCGGGAAGGAGACCCAGTACTTC
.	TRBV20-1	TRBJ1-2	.	CSAPGTNRDYGYTF	TGCAGTGCTCCCGGGACAAACCGTGACTATGGCTACACCTTC
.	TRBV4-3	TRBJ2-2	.	CASSQDFNTGELFF	TGCGCCAGCAGCCAAGACTTCAACACCGGGGAGCTGTTTTTT
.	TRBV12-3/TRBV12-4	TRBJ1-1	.	CASSGPGEAFF	TGTGCCAGCAGCGGTCCGGGAGAAGCTTTCTTT
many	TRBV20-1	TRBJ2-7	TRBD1	CSAREVGGELF	TGCAGTGCTAGAGAGGTAGGGGGCGAGTTGTTC
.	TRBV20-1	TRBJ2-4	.	CSANPGHGKNIQYF	TGCAGTGCCAACCCGGGACATGGGAAAAACATTCAGTACTTC
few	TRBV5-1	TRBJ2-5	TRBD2	CASSLAGGTVQETQYF	TGCGCCAGCAGCTTGGCCGGGGGGACGGTCCAAGAGACCCAGTACTTC
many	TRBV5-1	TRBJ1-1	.	CASSLDGRTEAFF	TGCGCCAGCAGCTTGGACGGGCGAACTGAAGCTTTCTTT
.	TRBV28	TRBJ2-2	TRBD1	CASSLGYRDRVRLRTGELFF	TGTGCCAGCAGTTTGGGGTACCGGGACAGGGTTCGACTACGCACCGGGGAGCTGTTTTTT
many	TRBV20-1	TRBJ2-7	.	CSAPRQPLAYEQYF	TGCAGTGCTCCAAGACAGCCCTTAGCCTACGAGCAGTACTTC
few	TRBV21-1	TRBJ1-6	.	CASSYGTVQNSPLHF	TGTGCCAGCAGCTACGGGACAGTTCAGAATTCACCCCTCCACTTT
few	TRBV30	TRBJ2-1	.	CAWSRRGYNEQFF	TGTGCCTGGAGTAGGCGGGGTTACAATGAGCAGTTCTTC
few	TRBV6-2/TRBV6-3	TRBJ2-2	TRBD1	CASRGQGAGELFF	TGTGCCAGCAGGGGACAGGGCGCCGGGGAGCTGTTTTTT
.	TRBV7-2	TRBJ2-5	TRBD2	CASSTNGLAVETQYF	TGTGCCAGCAGCACCAATGGACTAGCGGTAGAGACCCAGTACTTC
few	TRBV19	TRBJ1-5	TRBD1	CASSREQGAGNQPQHF	TGTGCCAGTAGCAGAGAACAGGGGGCTGGCAATCAGCCCCAGCATTTT
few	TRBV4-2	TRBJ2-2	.	CASSPRPNTGELFF	TGTGCCAGCAGCCCTAGACCTAACACCGGGGAGCTGTTTTTT
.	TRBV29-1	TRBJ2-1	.	CSVEKRGHNEQFF	TGCAGCGTTGAGAAAAGGGGCCACAATGAGCAGTTCTTC
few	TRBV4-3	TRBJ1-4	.	CASSQEAGTFRKLFF	TGCGCCAGCAGCCAAGAGGCAGGGACATTTAGGAAACTGTTTTTT
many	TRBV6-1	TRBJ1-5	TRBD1	CASSPKTGSQPQHF	TGTGCCAGCAGCCCAAAGACAGGGAGCCAGCCCCAGCATTTT
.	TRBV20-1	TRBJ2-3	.	CSARDSARATSTDTQYF	TGCAGTGCTAGAGATTCCGCGAGGGCAACTAGCACAGATACGCAGTATTTT
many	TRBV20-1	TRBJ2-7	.	CSARVAGVSYEQYF	TGCAGTGCTAGAGTGGCAGGGGTCTCCTACGAGCAGTACTTC
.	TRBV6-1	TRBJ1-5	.	CASSEVGGGNQPQHF	TGTGCCAGCAGTGAAGTCGGGGGGGGCAATCAGCCCCAGCATTTT
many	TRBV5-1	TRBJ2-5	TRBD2	CASRDLAGGFQETQYF	TGCGCCAGCAGGGACCTAGCGGGAGGATTCCAAGAGACCCAGTACTTC
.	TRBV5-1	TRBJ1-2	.	CASSAEGVYGYTF	TGCGCCAGCAGCGCGGAAGGAGTCTATGGCTACACCTTC
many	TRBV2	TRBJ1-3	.	CASSDLLEGGSGNTIYF	TGTGCCAGCAGTGACCTATTGGAGGGGGGCTCTGGAAACACCATATATTTT
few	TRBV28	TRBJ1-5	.	CASGVWGTSGGYQPQHF	TGTGCCAGCGGTGTATGGGGGACCTCCGGGGGATATCAGCCCCAGCATTTT
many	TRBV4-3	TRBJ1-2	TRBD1	CASSQDFSGTGRGGYTF	TGCGCCAGCAGCCAAGACTTTTCTGGGACAGGGCGAGGTGGCTACACCTTC
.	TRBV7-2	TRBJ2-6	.	CASSPKGSSGANVLTF	TGTGCCAGCAGCCCGAAAGGGAGCTCTGGGGCCAACGTCCTGACTTTC
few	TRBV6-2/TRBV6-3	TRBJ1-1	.	CASSYYNTEAFF	TGTGCCAGCAGTTACTACAACACTGAAGCTTTCTTT
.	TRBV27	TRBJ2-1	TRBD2	CASSPLTSGVYNEQFF	TGTGCCAGCAGTCCGCTTACTAGCGGGGTCTACAATGAGCAGTTCTTC
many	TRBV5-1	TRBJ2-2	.	CASSARRGNTGELFF	TGCGCCAGCAGCGCCCGGCGGGGGAACACCGGGGAGCTGTTTTTT
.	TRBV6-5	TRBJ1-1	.	CASSSTGGNTEAFF	TGTGCCAGCAGTTCGACGGGAGGGAACACTGAAGCTTTCTTT
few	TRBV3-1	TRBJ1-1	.	CASSSTRGGDEAFF	TGTGCCAGCAGCTCAACTAGGGGAGGGGATGAAGCTTTCTTT
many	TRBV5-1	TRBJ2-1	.	CASSSLGKGSYNEQFF	TGCGCCAGCAGCTCCCTGGGGAAAGGGTCCTACAATGAGCAGTTCTTC
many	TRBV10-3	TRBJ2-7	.	CAISESVVENWYEQYF	TGTGCCATCAGTGAGTCTGTGGTAGAAAACTGGTACGAGCAGTACTTC
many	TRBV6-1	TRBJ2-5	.	CASSRTVGETQYF	TGTGCCAGCAGCCGGACAGTGGGGGAGACCCAGTACTTC
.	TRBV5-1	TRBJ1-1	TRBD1	CASSLAGTGLMGEEAFF	TGCGCCAGCAGCTTGGCCGGGACAGGGTTGATGGGAGAAGAAGCTTTCTTT
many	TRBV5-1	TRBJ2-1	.	CASSSGLDEQFF	TGCGCCAGCAGTTCCGGGCTCGATGAGCAGTTCTTC
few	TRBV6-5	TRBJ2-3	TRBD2	CASSYGSGGLSTDTQYF	TGTGCCAGCAGTTACGGGTCGGGGGGGCTAAGCACAGATACGCAGTATTTT
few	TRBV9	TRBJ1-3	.	CASSPDLNTIYF	TGTGCCAGCAGCCCTGACTTGAACACCATATATTTT
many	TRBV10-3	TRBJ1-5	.	CAISEYEGGQPQHF	TGTGCCATCAGTGAGTACGAGGGGGGGCAGCCCCAGCATTTT
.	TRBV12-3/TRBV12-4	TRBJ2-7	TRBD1	CASRIGTGGYEQYF	TGTGCCAGCCGTATAGGGACAGGGGGGTACGAGCAGTACTTC
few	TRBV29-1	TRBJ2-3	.	CSVAGGPHTDTQYF	TGCAGCGTGGCCGGGGGACCTCACACAGATACGCAGTATTTT
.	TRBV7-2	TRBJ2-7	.	CASSPQVGDEQYF	TGTGCCAGCAGCCCGCAGGTGGGGGACGAGCAGTACTTC
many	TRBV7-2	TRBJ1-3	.	CASSSGHDFSGNTIYF	TGTGCCAGCAGCTCGGGACACGATTTCTCTGGAAACACCATATATTTT